The 15 T cell receptor beta chains listed next were all sequenced from one sample in a study of blood T cell repertoires in COVID-19. Libraries were prepared by immunoSEQ multiplex PCR; TCRdb keeps only in-frame clonotypes and omits some of them. This sample has around 230,000 clones, with around 82% found just once. Input material: peripheral blood. The receptors come from a woman aged 40-49 years with active or convalescent COVID-19.

This chain joins TRBV11-3 and TRBJ2-3; D is possibly TRBD2 (6 bases). V was pared by 1 base and J by 3 bases, with 14 bases between. There are 16 residues in the CDR3. Per the germline V gene, CDR1 is SGHNT and CDR2 is YENEEA. CDR3 protein: CASSLGRREITDTQYF. In nucleotides, the CDR3 is TGTGCCAGCAGCTTAGGTCGACGGGAGATTACAGATACGCAGTATTTT.

This CDR3 reads CASSSHRAAGGGTGELFF. CDR3 DNA sequence: TGTGCCAGTAGTTCCCACCGGGCGGCGGGGGGCGGGACCGGGGAGCTGTTTTTT. The chain has TRBV19 and TRBJ2-2; TRBD2 aligns across 8 bases. Looked up from germline, CDR1 is LNHDA and CDR2 is SQIVND (reference sequence). V lost 5 bases to trimming and J lost 5 bases; unmatched junction nucleotides: 16. The CDR3 is 18 amino acids.

V usage is TRBV27 and J usage is TRBJ2-7; a weak D match, TRBD1 (5 bases). The V end lost 2 bases, the J end lost 6 bases, and 17 bases lay between the germline ends. This CDR3 comprises 15 residues. Germline V gives CDR1 MNHEY, CDR2 SMNVEV (reference sequence). CDR3 region: CASSLVVAGRAEQYF. The CDR3, as DNA: TGTGCCAGCAGTTTAGTTGTGGCAGGGCGAGCCGAGCAGTACTTC.

V gene TRBV5-4 combines with J gene TRBJ2-5; TRBD2 aligns across 12 bases. V shed 4 bases, J shed 7 bases, and the junction held 14 bases outside the gene matches. The CDR3 sequence is 17 residues long. CDR1 is SGHNT and CDR2 is YYREEE in the germline V gene (reference sequence). CDR3 residues: CASSTPGLAGADGTQYF. The DNA for the CDR3 is TGTGCCAGCAGCACGCCGGGACTAGCGGGCGCCGACGGGACCCAGTACTTC.

This clone was seen more than once but under ten times. The V gene is TRBV2, the J gene TRBJ2-2; tentatively, D is TRBD2 (5 bases). Between the trimmed V and J ends, which lost 7 bases and 6 bases, there was a span of 18 bases. CDR1 SNHLY and CDR2 FYNNEI come from the germline V gene. The CDR3 runs 15 residues. CDR3 sequence: CASTIDRSGAGELFF. DNA for the CDR3: TGTGCCAGCACGATCGACCGCTCCGGGGCCGGGGAGCTGTTTTTT. The whole variable domain, remainder taken from reference TRBV2 and TRBJ2-2, is EPEVTQTPSHQVTQMGQEVILRCVPISNHLYFYWYRQILGQKVEFLVSFYNNEISEKSEIFDDQFSVERPDGSNFTLKIRSTKLEDSAMYFCASTIDRSGAGELFFGEGSRLTVL.

The chain joins TRBV10-3 to TRBJ2-3, with 9 nucleotides matching TRBD1. CDR1 is ENHRY, CDR2 SYGVKD, per germline. V shed 2 bases and J 0 bases; nucleotides not matched to a gene: 3. The CDR3 extends over 16 amino acids. In DNA, the CDR3 is TGTGCCATCAGTGAGCGGGGACAGGGTAGCACAGATACGCAGTATTTT. Its translation: CAISERGQGSTDTQYF.

The chain carries TRBV18 and TRBJ2-2; 8 nucleotides match TRBD1. V lost 4 bases, J lost 2 bases, and 6 bases stayed unmatched. CDR3 length: 16 amino acids. Germline values: CDR1 KGHSH, CDR2 LQKENI. CDR3 DNA sequence: TGTGCCAGCTCACACACGCAGGGGGCTAACACCGGGGAGCTGTTTTTT. It encodes CASSHTQGANTGELFF.

This clone has just a few counts. The chain recombines TRBV2 with TRBJ1-3; D might be TRBD1 (6 bases). In germline, CDR1 is SNHLY, CDR2 FYNNEI. The CDR3 loop spans 17 amino acids. V lost 6 bases to trimming and J lost 0 bases, with 18 bases between them. In nucleotides, the CDR3 is TGTGCCAGCAGCCTTCTCGGGGGGCCGAGCTCTGGAAACACCATATATTTT. Its protein is CASSLLGGPSSGNTIYF.

This sequence joins TRBV24-1 and TRBJ1-2, with 7 positions matching TRBD1. This CDR3 is built from 13 residues. V was pared by 4 bases and J by 4 bases, with 2 bases of the junction left unmatched. The V gene's germline CDR1 is KGHDR and CDR2 SFDVKD. For the CDR3, the DNA is TGTGCCACCAGTGAGTGGGACAGCTATGGCTACACCTTC. Translation: CATSEWDSYGYTF.

The V and J genes are TRBV19 and TRBJ1-2; 8 bases are shared with TRBD1. Germline V gene lookup returns CDR1 LNHDA and CDR2 SQIVND (reference sequence). CDR3 size: 17 residues. The V and J ends lost 3 bases and 2 bases, in that order; junction bases with no gene match: 11. The CDR3 spells CASSIQGASQTNYGYTF. The CDR3 DNA reads TGTGCCAGTAGTATTCAGGGGGCCAGCCAAACCAACTATGGCTACACCTTC. The variable domain in full, with the rest retrieved from reference TRBV19 and TRBJ1-2, is DGGITQSPKYLFRKEGQNVTLSCEQNLNHDAMYWYRQDPGQGLRLIYYSQIVNDFQKGDIAEGYSVSREKKESFPLTVTSAQKNPTAFYLCASSIQGASQTNYGYTFGSGTRLTVV.

This clone was found a few times. The V and J genes are TRBV24-1 and TRBJ1-5; D is unresolved. Germline-derived CDR1 and CDR2 are KGHDR and SFDVKD. This CDR3 is 13 amino acids long. V lost 3 bases to trimming and J lost 7 bases, with 9 bases between them. CDR3 sequence reads: CATSDRSSQPQHF. The CDR3 DNA reads TGTGCCACCAGTGATCGTTCGAGCCAGCCCCAGCATTTT.

This clone was detected once. The chain has TRBV28 and TRBJ1-1; TRBD1 matches at 8 bases. Germline assignment: CDR1 MDHEN and CDR2 SYDVKM. There are 17 residues in the CDR3. V was pared by 3 bases and J by 5 bases, with 14 bases of the junction left unmatched. The CDR3 region is CASSLGAGGLGGTEAFF. The CDR3 DNA reads TGTGCCAGCAGTTTGGGTGCAGGGGGCTTGGGGGGGACTGAAGCTTTCTTT.

V gene TRBV21-1 combines with J gene TRBJ2-7; the table gives TRBD1 as D, unverified against the DNA. TRBV21-1 has pseudogene status. The CDR3 contains 16 residues. CDR3 residues: CASSRDSLGLRYEQYF. The CDR3 coding sequence is TGTGCCAGCAGCCGGGACAGCCTGGGGCTTCGGTACGAGCAGTACTTC.

The genes are TRBV5-1 and TRBJ2-3; D is undetermined. With 0 bases removed from V and 1 base from J, the gap between germline ends came to 9 bases. The CDR3 loop spans 15 amino acids. Germline assignment: CDR1 SGHRS and CDR2 YFSETQ. The CDR3 nucleotides read TGCGCCAGCAGCTTGGCCAGGTACGGCACAGATACGCAGTATTTT. Protein sequence: CASSLARYGTDTQYF.

This chain connects TRBV5-8 to TRBJ1-2; tentatively, D is TRBD1 (5 bases). The germline V gene encodes CDR1 SGHTS and CDR2 YDEGEE. The CDR3 runs 16 residues. Trimming removed 3 bases at V and 3 bases at J, with 18 bases between. The CDR3, as DNA: TGTGCCAGCAGCTACTCTTCAGGGTATAGATACTATGGCTACACCTTC. Amino acids: CASSYSSGYRYYGYTF.